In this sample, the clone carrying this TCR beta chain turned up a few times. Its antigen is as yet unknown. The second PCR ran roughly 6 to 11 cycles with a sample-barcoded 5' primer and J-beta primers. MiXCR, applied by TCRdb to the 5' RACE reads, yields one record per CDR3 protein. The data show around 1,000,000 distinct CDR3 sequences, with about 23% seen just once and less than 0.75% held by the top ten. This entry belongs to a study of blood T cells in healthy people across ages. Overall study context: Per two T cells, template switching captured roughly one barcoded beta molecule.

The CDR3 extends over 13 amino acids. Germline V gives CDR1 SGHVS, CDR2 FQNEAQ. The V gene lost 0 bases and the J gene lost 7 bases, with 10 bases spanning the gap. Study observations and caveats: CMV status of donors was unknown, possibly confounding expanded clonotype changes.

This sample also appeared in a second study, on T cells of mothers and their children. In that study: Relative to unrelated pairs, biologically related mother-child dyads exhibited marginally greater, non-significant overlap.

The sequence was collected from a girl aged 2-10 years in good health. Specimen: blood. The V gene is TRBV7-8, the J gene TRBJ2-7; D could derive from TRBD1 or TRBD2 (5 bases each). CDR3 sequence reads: CASSLAGVREQYF. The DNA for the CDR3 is TGTGCCAGCAGCTTAGCGGGGGTGCGAGAGCAGTACTTC.